This is a list of T cell receptor beta chains from one sample in a study of blood T cell repertoires in COVID-19. The method was immunoSEQ multiplex PCR; TCRdb's version includes in-frame clones alone and lacks a portion of them. Among fewer than 250,000 clones listed, roughly 80% were seen once. Sequencing used peripheral blood. These receptors were taken from a woman between 50 and 59 years old with acute or convalescent COVID-19. CDR3s include the opening cysteine and the closing phenylalanine or tryptophan. D genes are given only for firm matches. Not every row has a clone size; where given, it reads once, few, many or a size class.

D gene: .
V gene: TRBV6-5
J gene: TRBJ1-1
clone size: few
CDR3 protein: CASRGGRGRNTEAFF
CDR3 DNA: TGTGCCAGCAGGGGGGGGAGGGGACGGAACACTGAAGCTTTCTTT

D gene: .
V gene: TRBV2
J gene: TRBJ1-6
clone size: once
CDR3 protein: CASRDRTIRDSPLHF
CDR3 DNA: TGTGCCAGCAGAGACAGGACGATCCGCGATTCACCCCTCCACTTT

D gene: TRBD1
V gene: TRBV2
J gene: TRBJ1-1
clone size: .
CDR3 protein: CASSETGVTEAFF
CDR3 DNA: TGTGCCAGCAGCGAAACAGGGGTAACTGAAGCTTTCTTT

D gene: .
V gene: TRBV19
J gene: TRBJ1-6
clone size: few
CDR3 protein: CASRTSQANHNSPLHF
CDR3 DNA: TGTGCCAGTAGGACCTCACAGGCTAACCATAATTCACCCCTCCACTTT

D gene: TRBD2
V gene: TRBV11-2
J gene: TRBJ2-1
clone size: .
CDR3 protein: CASSLSSSGSWRNEQFF
CDR3 DNA: TGTGCCAGCAGCTTATCCTCTAGCGGGAGTTGGAGGAATGAGCAGTTCTTC

D gene: .
V gene: TRBV6-2/TRBV6-3
J gene: TRBJ2-7
clone size: .
CDR3 protein: CASSFGRTGTYEQYF
CDR3 DNA: TGTGCCAGCAGTTTCGGGAGGACAGGGACCTACGAGCAGTACTTC

D gene: TRBD1
V gene: TRBV19
J gene: TRBJ1-6
clone size: .
CDR3 protein: CASSSAGQGDGSPLHF
CDR3 DNA: TGTGCCAGTAGTAGCGCCGGACAGGGGGATGGTTCACCCCTCCACTTT

D gene: TRBD2
V gene: TRBV28
J gene: TRBJ2-3
clone size: .
CDR3 protein: CASSQPLAGYTDTQYF
CDR3 DNA: TGTGCCAGCAGTCAACCTTTAGCGGGGTACACAGATACGCAGTATTTT

D gene: .
V gene: TRBV5-1
J gene: TRBJ2-1
clone size: .
CDR3 protein: CASSLDPGNNEQFF
CDR3 DNA: TGCGCCAGCAGCTTGGACCCAGGTAACAATGAGCAGTTCTTC

D gene: .
V gene: TRBV5-5
J gene: TRBJ1-5
clone size: .
CDR3 protein: CASSLGQVYQPQHF
CDR3 DNA: TGTGCCAGCAGCTTGGGACAGGTCTATCAGCCCCAGCATTTT

D gene: .
V gene: TRBV29-1
J gene: TRBJ1-3
clone size: .
CDR3 protein: CSVGRPAGDTIYF
CDR3 DNA: TGCAGCGTGGGACGGCCTGCGGGGGACACCATATATTTT

D gene: .
V gene: TRBV12-3/TRBV12-4
J gene: TRBJ2-1
clone size: .
CDR3 protein: CASSFRGEQFF
CDR3 DNA: TGTGCCAGCAGTTTTCGCGGTGAGCAGTTCTTC

D gene: .
V gene: TRBV4-3
J gene: TRBJ1-6
clone size: .
CDR3 protein: CASSQDGGRGSSPLHF
CDR3 DNA: TGCGCCAGCAGCCAAGATGGAGGACGTGGAAGTTCACCCCTCCACTTT

D gene: .
V gene: TRBV6-6
J gene: TRBJ1-1
clone size: .
CDR3 protein: CASSYSGGSAEAFF
CDR3 DNA: TGTGCCAGCAGTTACTCGGGGGGTAGTGCTGAAGCTTTCTTT

D gene: TRBD1
V gene: TRBV2
J gene: TRBJ2-7
clone size: .
CDR3 protein: CASTNRDRAYERYF
CDR3 DNA: TGTGCCAGCACTAACCGGGACAGGGCCTACGAGCGGTACTTC

D gene: .
V gene: TRBV2
J gene: TRBJ2-2
clone size: few
CDR3 protein: CASNESPTGELFF
CDR3 DNA: TGTGCCAGCAACGAGTCACCGACCGGGGAGCTGTTTTTT

D gene: .
V gene: TRBV4-3
J gene: TRBJ2-1
clone size: .
CDR3 protein: CASSQDTGGGLEEQFF
CDR3 DNA: TGCGCCAGCAGCCAAGATACGGGGGGCGGCCTTGAGGAGCAGTTCTTC

D gene: .
V gene: TRBV15
J gene: TRBJ1-1
clone size: .
CDR3 protein: CATSRDRVGEAFF
CDR3 DNA: TGTGCCACCAGCAGAGACAGGGTTGGTGAAGCTTTCTTT

D gene: .
V gene: TRBV14
J gene: TRBJ2-1
clone size: .
CDR3 protein: CASSQVGAEQFF
CDR3 DNA: TGTGCCAGCAGCCAAGTTGGAGCTGAGCAGTTCTTC

D gene: .
V gene: TRBV4-1
J gene: TRBJ1-1
clone size: .
CDR3 protein: CASSPHLGGDGSTEAFF
CDR3 DNA: TGCGCCAGCAGCCCCCACCTGGGAGGGGACGGGAGCACTGAAGCTTTCTTT

D gene: TRBD2
V gene: TRBV2
J gene: TRBJ2-3
clone size: once
CDR3 protein: CASSDERGPTDTQYF
CDR3 DNA: TGTGCCAGCAGTGATGAGCGGGGCCCCACAGATACGCAGTATTTT

D gene: .
V gene: TRBV7-2
J gene: TRBJ1-5
clone size: .
CDR3 protein: CASSPGGHSNQPQHF
CDR3 DNA: TGTGCCAGCAGCCCCGGGGGGCATAGCAATCAGCCCCAGCATTTT

D gene: .
V gene: TRBV12-3/TRBV12-4
J gene: TRBJ2-5
clone size: .
CDR3 protein: CASSFFNQETQYF
CDR3 DNA: TGTGCCAGCAGTTTTTTCAACCAAGAGACCCAGTACTTC

D gene: TRBD2
V gene: TRBV28
J gene: TRBJ2-5
clone size: few
CDR3 protein: CASSLSSGAGAQYF
CDR3 DNA: TGTGCCAGCAGTTTATCTAGCGGGGCCGGGGCCCAGTACTTC

D gene: TRBD1
V gene: TRBV6-5
J gene: TRBJ1-1
clone size: .
CDR3 protein: CASSFQGELTEAFF
CDR3 DNA: TGTGCCAGCAGTTTTCAGGGGGAGCTCACTGAAGCTTTCTTT

D gene: TRBD1
V gene: TRBV18
J gene: TRBJ1-1
clone size: .
CDR3 protein: CASSPGWGQPNTEAFF
CDR3 DNA: TGTGCCAGCTCACCCGGATGGGGACAGCCGAACACTGAAGCTTTCTTT

D gene: .
V gene: TRBV13
J gene: TRBJ1-2
clone size: .
CDR3 protein: CASRYNGGYTF
CDR3 DNA: TGTGCCAGCAGGTACAATGGTGGCTACACCTTC

D gene: TRBD1
V gene: TRBV10-3
J gene: TRBJ1-2
clone size: .
CDR3 protein: CAISEAGTGGNGDYGYTF
CDR3 DNA: TGTGCCATCAGCGAAGCCGGGACAGGGGGTAATGGAGACTATGGCTACACCTTC

D gene: .
V gene: TRBV19
J gene: TRBJ1-5
clone size: .
CDR3 protein: CASTPRSILPQHF
CDR3 DNA: TGTGCCAGTACTCCGCGGTCAATTCTTCCCCAGCATTTT

D gene: .
V gene: TRBV19
J gene: TRBJ2-1
clone size: .
CDR3 protein: CASSTGLNEQFF
CDR3 DNA: TGTGCCAGTAGTACAGGACTTAATGAGCAGTTCTTC

D gene: TRBD1
V gene: TRBV28
J gene: TRBJ1-2
clone size: .
CDR3 protein: CASSLLNPGTGVGYSYTF
CDR3 DNA: TGTGCCAGCAGTCTCCTGAATCCCGGGACAGGGGTGGGTTATAGCTACACCTTC

D gene: TRBD1
V gene: TRBV19
J gene: TRBJ1-1
clone size: many
CDR3 protein: CASYRGGNTEAFF
CDR3 DNA: TGTGCCAGCTACAGGGGGGGAAACACTGAAGCTTTCTTT

D gene: .
V gene: TRBV5-5
J gene: TRBJ1-6
clone size: .
CDR3 protein: CASRVDLGHYNSPLHF
CDR3 DNA: TGTGCCAGCAGAGTTGATTTAGGACATTATAATTCACCCCTCCACTTT

D gene: TRBD1
V gene: TRBV18
J gene: TRBJ2-2
clone size: .
CDR3 protein: CASSQSAGTGRTGELFF
CDR3 DNA: TGTGCCAGCTCACAATCCGCCGGGACAGGGCGCACCGGGGAGCTGTTTTTT

D gene: .
V gene: TRBV12-3/TRBV12-4
J gene: TRBJ1-1
clone size: .
CDR3 protein: CASLGAANTEAFF
CDR3 DNA: TGTGCCAGCTTGGGGGCGGCGAACACTGAAGCTTTCTTT

D gene: .
V gene: TRBV29-1
J gene: TRBJ1-1
clone size: .
CDR3 protein: CSVEDGGLVFF
CDR3 DNA: TGCAGCGTTGAAGATGGAGGGTTGGTTTTCTTT

D gene: TRBD1
V gene: TRBV5-1
J gene: TRBJ1-3
clone size: .
CDR3 protein: CVSSLTGTGDRSGNTIYF
CDR3 DNA: TGCGTCAGCAGCCTAACCGGGACAGGGGATCGCTCTGGAAACACCATATATTTT

D gene: .
V gene: TRBV27
J gene: TRBJ2-3
clone size: .
CDR3 protein: CASSKSQRDTQYF
CDR3 DNA: TGTGCCAGCAGCAAATCCCAGCGGGATACGCAGTATTTT

D gene: TRBD2
V gene: TRBV28
J gene: TRBJ2-1
clone size: few
CDR3 protein: CARVWTRGCHEQFF
CDR3 DNA: TGTGCCAGAGTGTGGACGCGGGGGTGCCATGAGCAGTTCTTC

D gene: .
V gene: TRBV4-3
J gene: TRBJ1-2
clone size: .
CDR3 protein: CASSQEMGHGYTF
CDR3 DNA: TGCGCCAGCAGCCAAGAGATGGGCCATGGCTACACCTTC

D gene: .
V gene: TRBV19
J gene: TRBJ1-4
clone size: .
CDR3 protein: CASSRGAINEKLFF
CDR3 DNA: TGTGCCAGTAGTCGGGGGGCCATAAATGAAAAACTGTTTTTT

D gene: TRBD1
V gene: TRBV7-9
J gene: TRBJ2-7
clone size: .
CDR3 protein: CASSADRKEYF
CDR3 DNA: TGTGCCAGCAGCGCGGACAGGAAGGAGTACTTC